This TCR beta chain was retrieved from a study of blood T cell repertoires in COVID-19. Overall study: Some COVID-19 samples were acute and others convalescent; all came from the United States, Italy and Spain. PBMCs, B-cell-depleted T cells, or T cells were the source of the cDNA or gDNA that made up the material.

Original processing methods: How many nucleated cells were present was estimated from reference gene primer amplification. The repertoire was sequenced with immunoSEQ multiplex PCR; TCRdb's copy has only in-frame clones and lacks some. V and J calls plus clone size are reproduced from that table; the DNA served to infer D and trimming. This table holds 250,000 to 350,000 clones, about 89% found once. CDR3 length: 14 amino acids. Germline V gene data show CDR1 as SEHNR and CDR2 as FQNEAQ (reference sequence). Trimming removed 5 bases at V and 3 bases at J, with 13 bases between. This clone was seen only once.

The sample comprised peripheral blood. The receptor's source is a woman aged 50 to 65 who had recovered from COVID-19. This chain links TRBV7-9 with TRBJ1-2; a possible D gene is TRBD1 (6 bases). The chain's CDR3 is CASSPTGLDYGYTF. CDR3 nucleotides: TGTGCCAGCAGCCCTACAGGGCTGGACTATGGCTACACCTTC.